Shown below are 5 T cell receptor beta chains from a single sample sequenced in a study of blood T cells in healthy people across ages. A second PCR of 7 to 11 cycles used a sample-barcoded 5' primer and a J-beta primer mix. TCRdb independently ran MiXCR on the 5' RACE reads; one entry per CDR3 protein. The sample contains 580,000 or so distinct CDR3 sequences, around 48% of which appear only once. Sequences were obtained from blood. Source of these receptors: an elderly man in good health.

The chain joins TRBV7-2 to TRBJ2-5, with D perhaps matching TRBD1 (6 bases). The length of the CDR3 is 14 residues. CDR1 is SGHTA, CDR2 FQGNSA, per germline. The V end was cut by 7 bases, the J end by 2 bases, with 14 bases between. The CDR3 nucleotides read TGTGCCAGCACCTTGGGGGCTAGACAAGAGACCCAGTACTTC. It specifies CASTLGARQETQYF.

CDR3 loop: CASSLLGQGGRQPQHF. The CDR3 DNA reads as TGTGCCAGCAGTCTCCTCGGACAGGGGGGCAGACAGCCCCAGCATTTT. V is TRBV27 and J is TRBJ1-5; 10 nucleotides agree with TRBD1. V lost 5 bases to trimming and J lost 7 bases; unmatched junction nucleotides: 11. Germline assignment: CDR1 MNHEY and CDR2 SMNVEV (reference sequence). The CDR3 runs to 16 residues.

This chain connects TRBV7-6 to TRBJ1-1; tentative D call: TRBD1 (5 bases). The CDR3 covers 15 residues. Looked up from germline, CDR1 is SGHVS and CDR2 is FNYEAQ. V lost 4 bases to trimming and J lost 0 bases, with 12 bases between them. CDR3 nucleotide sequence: TGTGCCAGCAGCTCAGCGGGACTCATGAACACTGAAGCTTTCTTT. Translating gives CASSSAGLMNTEAFF. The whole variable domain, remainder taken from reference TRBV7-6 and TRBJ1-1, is GAGVSQSPRYKVTKRGQDVALRCDPISGHVSLYWYRQALGQGPEFLTYFNYEAQQDKSGLPNDRFSAERPEGSISTLTIQRTEQRDSAMYRCASSSAGLMNTEAFFGQGTRLTVV.

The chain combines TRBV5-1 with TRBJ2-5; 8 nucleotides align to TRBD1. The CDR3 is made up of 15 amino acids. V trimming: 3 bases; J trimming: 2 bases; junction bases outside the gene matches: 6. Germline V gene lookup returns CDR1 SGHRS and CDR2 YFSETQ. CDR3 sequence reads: CASSSGQVGQETQYF. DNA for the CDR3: TGCGCCAGCAGCTCGGGACAGGTGGGGCAAGAGACCCAGTACTTC. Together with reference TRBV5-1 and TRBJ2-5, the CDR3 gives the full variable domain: KAGVTQTPRYLIKTRGQQVTLSCSPISGHRSVSWYQQTPGQGLQFLFEYFSETQRNKGNFPGRFSGRQFSNSRSEMNVSTLELGDSALYLCASSSGQVGQETQYFGPGTRLLVL.

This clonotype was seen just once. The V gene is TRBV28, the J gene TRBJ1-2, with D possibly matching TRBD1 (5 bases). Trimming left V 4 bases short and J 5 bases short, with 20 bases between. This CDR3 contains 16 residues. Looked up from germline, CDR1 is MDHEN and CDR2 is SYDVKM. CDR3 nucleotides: TGTGCCAGCAGTTCCATGGGGGAGCGACGAGGGTATGGCTACACCTTC. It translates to CASSSMGERRGYGYTF.